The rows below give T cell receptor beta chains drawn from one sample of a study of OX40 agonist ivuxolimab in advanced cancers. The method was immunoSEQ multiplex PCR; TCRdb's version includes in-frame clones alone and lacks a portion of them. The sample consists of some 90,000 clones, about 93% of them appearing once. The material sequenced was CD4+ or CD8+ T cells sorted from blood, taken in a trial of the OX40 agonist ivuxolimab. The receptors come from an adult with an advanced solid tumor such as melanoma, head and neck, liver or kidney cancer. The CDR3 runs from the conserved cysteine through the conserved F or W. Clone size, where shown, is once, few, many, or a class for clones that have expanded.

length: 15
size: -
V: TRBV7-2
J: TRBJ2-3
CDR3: CASSSRRGRTDTQYF

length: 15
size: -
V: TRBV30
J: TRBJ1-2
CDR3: CAWSAGHQINYGYTF

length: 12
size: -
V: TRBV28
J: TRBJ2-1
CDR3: CASSLGQGSQFF

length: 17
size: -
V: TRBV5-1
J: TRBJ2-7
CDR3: CASRPPLPPGRGSEQYF

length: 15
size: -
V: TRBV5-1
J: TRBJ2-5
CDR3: CASSWAGTGVETQYF

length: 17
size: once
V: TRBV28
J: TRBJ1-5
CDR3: CASTLGGGSYSNQPQHF

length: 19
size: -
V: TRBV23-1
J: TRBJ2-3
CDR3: CASSQGGRDWGVMPDTQYF

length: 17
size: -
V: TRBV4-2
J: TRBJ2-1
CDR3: CASSQIRLESSYNEQFF

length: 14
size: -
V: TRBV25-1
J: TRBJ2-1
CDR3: CASSLPGASGEQFF

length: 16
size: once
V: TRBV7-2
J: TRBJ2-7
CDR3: CASSLDSRTGFGEQYF

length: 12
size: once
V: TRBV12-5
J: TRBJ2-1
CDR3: CASGFPRGEQFF

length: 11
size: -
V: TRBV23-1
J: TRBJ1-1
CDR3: CASSQEGEAFF

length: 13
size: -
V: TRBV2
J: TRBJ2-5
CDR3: CASSGLLGETQYF

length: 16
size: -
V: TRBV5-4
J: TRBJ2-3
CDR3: CASSLSAGSAADTQYF

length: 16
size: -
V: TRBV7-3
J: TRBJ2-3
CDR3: CASSPEGTSFTDTQYF

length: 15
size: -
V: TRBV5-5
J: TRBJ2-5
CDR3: CASSLEGTSQETQYF